The 6 T cell receptor beta chains below come from one sample, sequenced in a study of blood T cell repertoires in COVID-19. Sequencing used immunoSEQ multiplex PCR; TCRdb keeps in-frame clones, though not all of them. The repertoire holds tens of thousands of clones, with more than 70% as singletons. Specimen: peripheral blood. These receptors all come from a man between 65 and 80 years old with COVID-19, enrolled during active disease.

The CDR3 loop reads CASSLLLSTEAFF. For the CDR3, the DNA is TGTGCCAGCAGTTTGCTATTGAGCACTGAAGCTTTCTTT. The chain uses TRBV28 and TRBJ1-1; D call uncertain. With 3 bases removed from V and 4 bases from J, the gap between germline ends came to 9 bases. The germline V gene encodes CDR1 MDHEN and CDR2 SYDVKM. The CDR3 is 13 amino acids.

The chain uses TRBV5-1 and TRBJ1-4; the D gene is possibly TRBD1 (6 bases). The CDR3 spans 15 residues. Trimming cost V 4 bases and J 0 bases, with 10 bases left between them. CDR1 is SGHRS, CDR2 YFSETQ, per germline. CDR3 in amino acids: CASSRAGATNEKLFF. For the CDR3, the DNA is TGCGCCAGCAGCCGTGCAGGGGCAACTAATGAAAAACTGTTTTTT. Full variable domain (missing parts from reference TRBV5-1 and TRBJ1-4): KAGVTQTPRYLIKTRGQQVTLSCSPISGHRSVSWYQQTPGQGLQFLFEYFSETQRNKGNFPGRFSGRQFSNSRSEMNVSTLELGDSALYLCASSRAGATNEKLFFGSGTQLSVL.

The chain carries TRBV27 and TRBJ1-6; D perhaps matches TRBD1 (6 bases). The germline V gene encodes CDR1 MNHEY and CDR2 SMNVEV (reference sequence). Between the trimmed V and J ends, which lost 6 bases and 7 bases, there was a span of 10 bases. This CDR3 contains 13 residues. The CDR3 spells CASRQGGNSPLHF. CDR3 in DNA: TGTGCCAGCAGACAGGGTGGGAATTCACCCCTCCACTTT.

The gene calls are TRBV28 and TRBJ2-7, with D possibly TRBD2 on 6 matching bases. V lost 9 bases and J 3 bases, leaving 21 bases between the germline ends. Germline lookup yields CDR1 MDHEN and CDR2 SYDVKM. The CDR3 is 15 residues long. The CDR3 spells CASLNWGEESYEQYF. Here the CDR3 DNA reads TGTGCCAGTCTGAATTGGGGGGAGGAAAGCTACGAGCAGTACTTC.

The chain employs TRBV7-2 and TRBJ2-2, with D hard to call. The CDR3 has 13 amino acids. V shed 1 base and J shed 6 bases, with 6 bases lying between them. Germline CDR1 reads SGHTA; CDR2 reads FQGNSA. The CDR3 DNA reads TGTGCCAGCAGCTTAGGCTATGCCGGGGAGCTGTTTTTT. Translation gives CASSLGYAGELFF.

The rearrangement uses TRBV12-3 or TRBV12-4 and TRBJ2-7; no definite D call. Trimming removed 2 bases at V and 4 bases at J, with 9 bases between. This CDR3 region has 13 residues. The chain's CDR3 is CASSLTRSYEQYF. The DNA of the CDR3 is TGTGCCAGCAGTTTAACCCGGAGTTACGAGCAGTACTTC.